This T cell receptor (beta chain) was sequenced during a study of CD8 T cells in Susac syndrome. In blood CD8+ and CD4+ T cells, TCR beta underwent sequencing. Controls were healthy donors (matched for age and sex). The TEMRA cells underwent FACS enrichment, while the CD8+ and CD4+ T cells underwent negative isolation. Random hexamers were used to reverse transcribe roughly 0.5 to 1 ug of RNA. The method of amplification for TCR beta CDR3 was immunoSEQ multiplex PCR, covering 54 Vbeta and 13 Jbeta. TCRdb reanalysed the immunoSEQ multiplex PCR reads using MiXCR and keeps one entry per CDR3 protein. The table lists fewer than 200,000 distinct CDR3 sequences, roughly 95% of them singletons. The sequenced sample consisted of CD4+ T cells from PBMCs. The TCR sequence derives from a human donor in good health.

The CDR3: CASSVADTQYF. The CDR3 DNA sequence: TGTGCCAGTAGTGTTGCCGATACGCAGTATTTT. The chain uses TRBV19 and TRBJ2-3; D is uncertain. With 5 bases removed from V and 6 bases from J, the gap between germline ends came to 6 bases. Germline CDR1 LNHDA, CDR2 SQIVND (reference sequence). The CDR3 covers 11 residues.